These 2 T cell receptor beta chains share one sample of origin, sequenced in a study of Graves' ophthalmopathy and Graves' hyperthyroidism. RNA transcripts yielded amplified TCR beta CDR3 regions. The library came from an HTBI-primed first-round RT-PCR and a second-round multiplex PCR. Each CDR3 protein is one row after TCRdb ran MiXCR on the multiplex PCR reads. This sample has about 590,000 distinct CDR3 sequences, with roughly 39% found just once. The sample consisted of peripheral blood or thyroid tissue (not recorded which). Receptors were obtained from an adult man with Graves' hyperthyroidism.

This clonotype was recorded many times. The chain recombines TRBV19 with TRBJ1-5, with D unclear. The CDR3 has 15 residues. Deletions cut 1 base from V and 0 bases from J, with 7 bases between. CDR1 is LNHDA and CDR2 is SQIVND in the germline V gene (reference sequence). This chain's CDR3 is CASSIVPNSNQPQHF. The CDR3 bases are TGTGCCAGTAGTATAGTCCCAAATAGCAATCAGCCCCAGCATTTT.

This clonotype was seen a few times. The gene calls are TRBV14 and TRBJ2-7; TRBD2 is a possible D gene (6 bases). The V gene's germline CDR1 is SGHDN and CDR2 FVKESK. The CDR3 is 14 residues long. Trimming took 5 bases from V and 2 from J, leaving 13 bases between them. The CDR3 sequence is CASSTRDFPYEQYF. The CDR3, as DNA: TGTGCCAGCAGCACCCGGGACTTCCCCTACGAGCAGTACTTC.